A selection of T cell receptor beta chains follows, all from one sample in a study of long-term antiretroviral therapy in people with HIV. Clones were sequenced by immunoSEQ multiplex PCR, and TCRdb holds only the in-frame ones, with some missing. The data show about 20,000 clones, around 80% seen once. The specimen comprised unsorted PBMCs, sampled 1.2 years after starting antiretroviral therapy. These receptors were obtained from a woman aged 35 to 49 with HIV. The CDR3 runs from the conserved cysteine through the conserved F or W. D genes are given only for firm matches. For some rows the clone size is stated as once, few or many, or as a class when expanded; others skip it.

D gene	V gene	clone size	J gene	CDR3 protein	CDR3 DNA
.	TRBV25-1	.	TRBJ2-6	CASSDLGYSGANVLTF	TGTGCCAGCAGTGACCTCGGATACTCTGGGGCCAACGTCCTGACTTTC
.	TRBV28	once	TRBJ1-3	CASSLCGGGCTIYF	TGTGCCAGCAGTTTATGCGGTGGGGGGTGCACCATATATTTT
.	TRBV5-5	.	TRBJ1-3	CASSDRRLGSGNTIYF	TGTGCCAGCAGCGACAGGAGATTGGGCTCTGGAAACACCATATATTTT
TRBD2	TRBV5-1	.	TRBJ2-3	CASSLGLAGGSDTQYF	TGCGCCAGCAGCCTGGGACTAGCGGGAGGATCAGATACGCAGTATTTT
.	TRBV6-5	.	TRBJ1-2	CASSYSGTSYGYTF	TGTGCCAGCAGTTACTCCGGGACCTCTTATGGCTACACCTTC
TRBD1	TRBV18	.	TRBJ1-5	CASSRRTGGDQPQHF	TGTGCCAGCTCACGTCGGACAGGCGGAGATCAGCCCCAGCATTTT
.	TRBV14	.	TRBJ2-2	CASSQGRYTGELFF	TGTGCCAGCAGCCAAGGCCGATACACCGGGGAGCTGTTTTTT
TRBD1	TRBV6-6	.	TRBJ1-1	CASSYRRGLHGTEAFF	TGTGCCAGCAGTTACAGAAGGGGGCTTCATGGGACTGAAGCTTTCTTT
.	TRBV10-1	.	TRBJ1-1	CASSERQPTSEAFF	TGCGCCAGCAGTGAACGGCAGCCAACATCTGAAGCTTTCTTT
TRBD2	TRBV10-1	.	TRBJ2-1	CARWASGYPNEQFF	TGCGCCAGGTGGGCTAGCGGCTATCCGAATGAGCAGTTCTTC
TRBD2	TRBV7-9	once	TRBJ2-1	CASSSGLAGGDYNEQFF	TGTGCCAGCAGCTCGGGACTAGCGGGAGGAGATTACAATGAGCAGTTCTTC
TRBD1	TRBV7-2	.	TRBJ2-1	CASSFLSTGTYNEQFF	TGTGCCAGCAGCTTCCTCTCGACAGGGACATACAATGAGCAGTTCTTC
.	TRBV5-1	.	TRBJ2-7	CASSRGSGDYEQYF	TGCGCCAGCAGCCGGGGGTCGGGGGACTACGAGCAGTACTTC
.	TRBV25-1	.	TRBJ2-4	CASSERPIGAKNIQYF	TGTGCCAGCAGTGAAAGGCCTATTGGGGCCAAAAACATTCAGTACTTC
.	TRBV7-9	few	TRBJ1-2	CASSLGLDGYTF	TGTGCCAGCAGCTTAGGGTTAGATGGCTACACCTTC
TRBD1	TRBV19	.	TRBJ1-5	CASSSTGDFGQPQHF	TGTGCCAGTAGTTCAACAGGGGATTTTGGTCAGCCCCAGCATTTT
.	TRBV6-5	.	TRBJ2-2	CASSYEVAGTGELFF	TGTGCCAGCAGTTATGAGGTGGCGGGGACCGGGGAGCTGTTTTTT
TRBD2	TRBV5-5	.	TRBJ2-4	CASSTSGSQGDIQYF	TGTGCCAGCAGTACTAGCGGGAGTCAGGGAGACATTCAGTACTTC
TRBD1	TRBV7-8	.	TRBJ2-6	CASSLRQGASGANVLTF	TGTGCCAGCAGCTTGCGACAGGGGGCGTCTGGGGCCAACGTCCTGACTTTC
TRBD1	TRBV29-1	.	TRBJ2-5	CSVTGGDPQWGQYF	TGCAGCGTCACAGGGGGCGACCCTCAATGGGGCCAGTACTTC
.	TRBV7-9	few	TRBJ1-5	CASSLEGNNQPQHF	TGTGCCAGCAGCTTAGAAGGGAACAATCAGCCCCAGCATTTT
.	TRBV2	few	TRBJ2-7	CASRRESTYEQYF	TGTGCCAGCCGCCGTGAAAGCACCTACGAGCAGTACTTC
TRBD1	TRBV6-5	.	TRBJ1-5	CASSRDRGRNQPQHF	TGTGCCAGCAGCAGGGACAGGGGGCGAAATCAGCCCCAGCATTTT
TRBD1	TRBV11-2	.	TRBJ2-5	CASSLGPGQGQETQYF	TGTGCCAGCAGCTTGGGTCCCGGACAGGGCCAAGAGACCCAGTACTTC
.	TRBV6-4	.	TRBJ2-7	CASNIKVSYEQYF	TGTGCCAGCAACATAAAAGTCTCCTACGAGCAGTACTTC
.	TRBV20-1	.	TRBJ2-7	CSARIRREQYF	TGCAGTGCTAGAATCCGACGAGAGCAGTACTTC
.	TRBV19	.	TRBJ1-4	CASSIQATNEKLFF	TGTGCCAGTAGTATACAGGCGACTAATGAAAAACTGTTTTTT
.	TRBV18	.	TRBJ2-7	CASCTGAGSYEQYF	TGTGCCAGCTGCACAGGAGCCGGCTCCTACGAGCAGTACTTC
TRBD2	TRBV4-1	.	TRBJ2-1	CASSLLAGNEQFF	TGCGCCAGCAGCCTCCTAGCGGGGAATGAGCAGTTCTTC
TRBD2	TRBV6-6	.	TRBJ2-5	CASLGDAGGGETQYF	TGTGCCAGCCTCGGGGACGCGGGAGGGGGAGAGACCCAGTACTTC
.	TRBV5-6	.	TRBJ2-7	CASSSGEWASTEQYF	TGTGCCAGCAGCTCCGGGGAGTGGGCGTCTACCGAGCAGTACTTC
TRBD2	TRBV5-1	.	TRBJ2-1	CASSLGLANEQFF	TGCGCCAGCAGCCTAGGACTAGCGAATGAGCAGTTCTTC
.	TRBV6-1	.	TRBJ1-2	CASRGGEYGYTF	TGTGCCAGCAGGGGGGGGGAGTATGGCTACACCTTC
.	TRBV7-2	once	TRBJ2-4	CASSSPGTAKNIQYF	TGTGCCAGCAGCTCCCCCGGGACAGCCAAAAACATTCAGTACTTC
TRBD2	TRBV5-1	few	TRBJ2-1	CASRPGGGDEQFF	TGCGCCAGCAGACCGGGAGGGGGAGATGAGCAGTTCTTC
TRBD1	TRBV7-9	.	TRBJ2-7	CASSLSSRQGDYEQYF	TGTGCCAGCAGCTTAAGCTCGAGACAGGGGGACTACGAGCAGTACTTC
.	TRBV28	.	TRBJ1-3	CASRLPSTSGNTIYF	TGTGCCAGCAGACTCCCCTCCACATCTGGAAACACCATATATTTT
.	TRBV5-1	once	TRBJ1-5	CASSLTGSGSNQPQHF	TGCGCCAGCAGCTTGACCGGGAGTGGTAGCAATCAGCCCCAGCATTTT
TRBD1	TRBV11-2	few	TRBJ1-2	CASSLVYRGPEGYTF	TGTGCCAGCAGCTTAGTGTACAGGGGGCCTGAAGGCTACACCTTC
TRBD1	TRBV28	.	TRBJ1-2	CASSLRTGDYGYTF	TGTGCCAGCAGTTTAAGGACAGGCGACTATGGCTACACCTTC